This T cell receptor (beta chain) was documented in a study of cytomegalovirus exposure and HLA in healthy donors. V shed 0 bases and J shed 5 bases, with 8 bases lying between them. Germline assignment: CDR1 SGDLS and CDR2 YYNGEE. There are 14 residues in the CDR3. There are a few counts of this clone. Its target is not known. Assay: immunoSEQ multiplex PCR; the TCRdb copy retains only in-frame clones and omits some. This sample yields over 250,000 clones, of which around 86% are seen a single time; 1% belongs to the top ten. Findings and limits, study-wide: Cytomegalovirus status, reportedly, was diagnosed with high specificity and sensitivity by the classifier.

Sequenced: PBMCs. This rearrangement joins TRBV9 to TRBJ2-2, with D unresolved. The source of this sequence is a woman between 18 and 29 years old in good health and CMV-seronegative. The CDR3: CASSVVSNTGELFF. The CDR3 DNA reads TGTGCCAGCAGCGTAGTTAGTAATACCGGGGAGCTGTTTTTT.